A selection of T cell receptor beta chains follows, all from one sample in a study of blood T cell repertoires in COVID-19. Here immunoSEQ multiplex PCR was the method, and the copy in TCRdb shows in-frame clones only, minus some. Among some 280,000 clones, 70% to 90% were seen once, and the ten largest hold 4.1%. Source material: peripheral blood. The receptors come from a woman aged 45-65 years with active or convalescent COVID-19. Each CDR3 is given with its conserved first and last residue. Size values are once, few and many counts, or a class for expanded clones, and some rows have none.

clone size	CDR3 length	J gene	V gene	CDR3 protein
NA	11	TRBJ2-7	TRBV20-1	CSAPVYYEQYF
NA	15	TRBJ1-1	TRBV28	CASSFTMTGAAEAFF
NA	15	TRBJ1-2	TRBV5-1	CASSLGPPGEDGYTF
NA	16	TRBJ2-1	TRBV5-8	CASTKWAGGPFYEQFF
NA	15	TRBJ1-5	TRBV5-5	CASSLGGFGNQPQHF
NA	16	TRBJ2-1	TRBV25-1	CASSEEAGLRYNEQFF
once	13	TRBJ1-1	TRBV15	CATSRAGNTEAFF
many	15	TRBJ1-2	TRBV21-1	CASSKSGTGVHGYTF
once	14	TRBJ2-5	TRBV6-5	CASNGGRAWETQYF
few	13	TRBJ2-2	TRBV30	CAWSVQGAGELFF
NA	15	TRBJ1-5	TRBV7-9	CASSLGGFSNQPQHF
NA	18	TRBJ2-3	TRBV9	CASSVSLGLAGVMDTQYF
NA	14	TRBJ2-3	TRBV10-3	CATRLAGATDTQYF
NA	14	TRBJ1-4	TRBV28	CASTRDRVYEKLFF
NA	13	TRBJ1-2	TRBV24-1	CATSPPGNYGYTF
NA	17	TRBJ2-1	TRBV5-1	CASSYLPGRAFDQGQFF
NA	15	TRBJ2-1	TRBV5-8	CASSLRSGRWGEQFF
once	14	TRBJ1-1	TRBV18	CASSKDRGNTEAFF
few	14	TRBJ2-1	TRBV3-1/TRBV3-2	CASSRLALYNEQFF
once	15	TRBJ2-7	TRBV5-4	CASSAGGGSVYEQYF
NA	14	TRBJ1-5	TRBV2	CASSGQGGDQPQHF
NA	12	TRBJ1-1	TRBV11-2	CASSLGAYEAFF
NA	15	TRBJ1-2	TRBV5-1	CASSLGSAGASGDTF